The T cell receptor beta chain under discussion was sequenced for a study of control samples from healthy donors and cancer patients. Clones were read by immunoSEQ multiplex PCR, and TCRdb kept only the in-frame ones, dropping some. The data show 85,000 to 120,000 clones, about 92% seen once. This TCR was recovered from a woman aged 18-29 years in good health. Material for sequencing was blood.

For the CDR3, the DNA is TGCGCCAGCAGCGTTTACGGGAATCTTCTCTATGGCTACACCTTC. It is translated as CASSVYGNLLYGYTF. This chain links TRBV5-1 with TRBJ1-2, with D hard to call. Germline CDR1 reads SGHRS; CDR2 reads YFSETQ. The CDR3 length is 15 residues. With 4 bases removed from V and 4 bases from J, the gap between germline ends came to 17 bases.